Listed here are 30 T cell receptor beta chains from one sample, sequenced in a study of shared clonotypes between healthy human individuals. Naive CD8 isolation took CD45RO-negative cells positively selected for CCR7 and excluded terminally differentiated effector memory CD45RA+ cells. Repertoires were generated with immunoSEQ multiplex PCR, while TCRdb's copy carries only in-frame clones and drops some. The sample yields under 850,000 clones, approximately 92% seen once. The sample taken for sequencing was naive CD8+ T cells sorted from blood. These receptors were collected from a man younger than 45 in good health.

The rearrangement joins TRBV2 to TRBJ2-7; D not certain. Trimming took 6 bases from V and 3 from J, leaving 15 bases between them. Germline V gene lookup returns CDR1 SNHLY and CDR2 FYNNEI. The CDR3 contains 14 residues. CDR3 bases: TGTGCCAGCAGAAAGTTGGGTGGGTACTACGAGCAGTACTTC. Its protein is CASRKLGGYYEQYF.

CDR3: CASSIDSGDYGYTF. The CDR3 DNA is TGTGCCAGTAGTATCGATTCCGGGGATTATGGCTACACCTTC. The chain employs TRBV19 and TRBJ1-2; the D is unclear. This CDR3 contains 14 residues. The ends were cut back, 3 bases at V and 5 bases at J, with 13 bases in the middle. CDR1 is LNHDA, CDR2 SQIVND, per germline (reference sequence).

CDR3 sequence (DNA): TGTGCCAGCAGCGTCTCAGATACGCAGTATTTT. Translated, it gives CASSVSDTQYF. This chain connects TRBV21-1 to TRBJ2-3; the table's TRBD2 call for D was not verified on the DNA. TRBV21-1 is labeled a pseudogene. The length of the CDR3 is 11 residues.

CDR3 nucleotide sequence: TGTGCCAGCAGCCACGACGGGAGCGTCACAGATACGCAGTATTTT. It is translated as CASSHDGSVTDTQYF. This rearrangement joins TRBV9 to TRBJ2-3, with TRBD2 as a possible D gene (6 bases). The length of the CDR3 is 15 residues. Germline CDR1 and CDR2: SGDLS and YYNGEE. V lost 4 bases and J lost 2, with 14 bases in between.

The V call is TRBV7-9, the J call TRBJ2-7, with a possible D match to TRBD1 (6 bases). V lost 6 bases to trimming and J lost 0 bases, with 21 bases between them. From germline, CDR1 is SEHNR and CDR2 FQNEAQ (reference sequence). The CDR3 spans 17 residues. The CDR3 spells CASRPTKTGTHSYEQYF. As DNA, the CDR3 is TGTGCCAGCAGGCCAACAAAAACCGGGACACACTCCTACGAGCAGTACTTC.

This chain uses TRBV15 with TRBJ1-5, with D maybe TRBD1 (6 bases). The V and J ends lost 1 base and 0 bases respectively, with 16 bases between them. This CDR3 is 18 amino acids long. The germline V gene has CDR1 LNHNV and CDR2 YYDKDF (reference sequence). CDR3 residues: CATSRGLYRADSNQPQHF. In nucleotides, the CDR3 is TGTGCCACCAGCAGAGGCCTCTACAGGGCGGATAGCAATCAGCCCCAGCATTTT. The entire variable domain, with the rest obtained from reference TRBV15 and TRBJ1-5, is as follows: DAMVIQNPRYQVTQFGKPVTLSCSQTLNHNVMYWYQQKSSQAPKLLFHYYDKDFNNEADTPDNFQSRRPNTSFCFLDIRSPGLGDTAMYLCATSRGLYRADSNQPQHFGDGTRLSIL.

The chain combines TRBV5-4 with TRBJ2-7; no firm D call. This CDR3 has 15 amino acids. The germline V and J ends were trimmed by 0 bases and 0 bases, with 10 bases remaining between them. The germline CDR1 and CDR2 sequences are SGHNT and YYREEE (reference sequence). CDR3 in amino acids: CASSLDGRISYEQYF. The CDR3 DNA follows: TGTGCCAGCAGCTTGGATGGACGGATCTCCTACGAGCAGTACTTC. The full variable domain, in which reference TRBV5-4 and TRBJ2-7 provide the parts outside the CDR3, is ETGVTQSPTHLIKTRGQQVTLRCSSQSGHNTVSWYQQALGQGPQFIFQYYREEENGRGNFPPRFSGLQFPNYSSELNVNALELDDSALYLCASSLDGRISYEQYFGPGTRLTVT.

The rearrangement joins TRBV6-4 to TRBJ1-5; no reliable D call. Germline V gives CDR1 MRHNA, CDR2 SNTAGT. V lost 1 base, J lost 0 bases, and 19 bases lay in between. This CDR3 comprises 19 residues. The CDR3, as DNA: TGTGCCAGCAGTGACTTCGGAGGCAAGGACCTAAATAGCAATCAGCCCCAGCATTTT. It translates to CASSDFGGKDLNSNQPQHF.

The V and J genes are TRBV6-5 and TRBJ1-1, with D hard to call. Trimming shortened V by 2 bases and J by 8 bases, and 12 bases separated the two germline ends. CDR3 length: 13 amino acids. CDR1 and CDR2 (germline): MNHEY, SVGAGI. The CDR3 DNA sequence: TGTGCCAGCAGTTACCGGCAGGACGCGGAAGCTTTCTTT. Encoded protein: CASSYRQDAEAFF.

In its sample, this clone was seen once. This chain connects TRBV10-3 to TRBJ2-1, with no clear D. The CDR3 is made up of 15 amino acids. The germline CDR1 and CDR2 sequences are ENHRY and SYGVKD. The CDR3 nucleotides are TGTCCTCTTCCGCACGTGCAACCTGTGTACAATGAGCAGTTCTTC. Translating gives CPLPHVQPVYNEQFF.

The genes are TRBV28 and TRBJ2-7, with a tentative D call TRBD2 (6 bases). Germline CDR1 reads MDHEN; CDR2 reads SYDVKM. The V and J ends lost 6 bases and 4 bases respectively, with 19 bases between them. The CDR3 totals 15 residues. CDR3 protein: CASRPRGDRRYEQYF. The DNA for the CDR3 is TGTGCCAGCAGACCCCGCGGGGACCGTAGATACGAGCAGTACTTC.

The chain joins TRBV19 to TRBJ2-2, with D unclear. The germline V gene has CDR1 LNHDA and CDR2 SQIVND (reference sequence). Trimming removed 3 bases from V and 4 bases from J, with 18 bases in between. This CDR3 contains 17 residues. The DNA of the CDR3 is TGTGCCAGTAGTATTCCCCTTTCGTCTCTTTCCACCGGGGAGCTGTTTTTT. Residues: CASSIPLSSLSTGELFF.

The CDR3 region is CASIGPGQGVQPQHF. CDR3 DNA sequence: TGTGCCAGCATCGGTCCGGGACAGGGGGTTCAGCCCCAGCATTTT. The rearrangement joins TRBV2 to TRBJ1-5; 11 nucleotides align to TRBD1. V was pared by 7 bases and J by 6 bases, with 8 bases of the junction left unmatched. The CDR3 loop spans 15 amino acids. Germline V CDR1 and CDR2: SNHLY, FYNNEI.

V gene TRBV10-2 combines with J gene TRBJ2-1, with D maybe TRBD1 (6 bases). Per germline, CDR1 WSHSY and CDR2 SAAADI. V was cut by 6 bases and J by 7 bases, with 10 bases left in between. The CDR3 has 12 residues. This CDR3 is CASSTGWNEQFF. CDR3 nucleotides: TGCGCCAGCAGCACAGGGTGGAATGAGCAGTTCTTC.

This clone has just one count. J is TRBJ2-7 and V is TRBV6-5, with TRBD1 as a possible D gene (5 bases). From germline, CDR1 is MNHEY and CDR2 SVGAGI. CDR3 length: 13 amino acids. Trimming left V 5 bases short and J 2 bases short, with 10 bases between. CDR3 sequence: CASSTGTTYEQYF. The CDR3 DNA reads TGTGCCAGCAGTACAGGTACGACCTACGAGCAGTACTTC.

This chain uses TRBV5-6 with TRBJ2-3, with 7 bases matching TRBD1. The junction had 20 bases not matched to a gene; V was cut back by 5 bases and J by 2 bases. The CDR3 contains 19 residues. The germline CDR1 and CDR2 sequences are SGHDT and YYEEEE. The chain's CDR3 is CASSSDRADRPEATDTQYF. The CDR3, as DNA: TGTGCCAGCAGTTCTGACAGGGCGGATCGCCCCGAAGCCACAGATACGCAGTATTTT. Combining the CDR3 with reference TRBV5-6 and TRBJ2-3 gives the whole variable domain DAGVTQSPTHLIKTRGQQVTLRCSPKSGHDTVSWYQQALGQGPQFIFQYYEEEERQRGNFPDRFSGHQFPNYSSELNVNALLLGDSALYLCASSSDRADRPEATDTQYFGPGTRLTVL.

V gene TRBV6-5 combines with J gene TRBJ2-7, with TRBD1 as a possible D gene (6 bases). The CDR3 loop spans 13 amino acids. CDR1 is MNHEY, CDR2 SVGAGI, per germline. The V end lost 0 bases, the J end lost 6 bases, and 9 bases lay between the germline ends. CDR3 sequence: CASSYSTGAEQYF. The CDR3 DNA is TGTGCCAGCAGTTACTCGACAGGAGCCGAGCAGTACTTC.

This clone is a singleton in its sample. This rearrangement joins TRBV27 to TRBJ2-7; 10 nucleotides line up with TRBD1. J lost 1 base, V lost 2 bases, and 5 bases had no gene match. Germline V gene lookup returns CDR1 MNHEY and CDR2 SMNVEV (reference sequence). CDR3 length equals 16 residues. The CDR3 here is CASSLKGQGRSYEQYF. The CDR3 nucleotides are TGTGCCAGCAGTTTAAAGGGACAGGGGAGGTCCTACGAGCAGTACTTC.

This chain connects TRBV4-3 to TRBJ2-7, with 9 bases that match TRBD1. This CDR3 contains 16 residues. Germline assignment: CDR1 LGHNA and CDR2 YSLEER. With 3 bases clipped from V and 2 bases from J, the junction kept 8 bases outside the gene matches. The CDR3 nucleotides are TGCGCCAGCAGCCAGGAATGGGGGACAGGGCCCTACGAGCAGTACTTC. Translated: CASSQEWGTGPYEQYF.

This clone appeared once. The V call is TRBV28, the J call TRBJ1-1; no definite D call. V was cut by 7 bases and J by 4 bases, with 16 bases left in between. The V gene's germline CDR1 is MDHEN and CDR2 SYDVKM. The CDR3 covers 14 residues. The CDR3 DNA follows: TGTGCCAGCACCCCAGACCCCGGTTCCACTGAAGCTTTCTTT. This translates into CASTPDPGSTEAFF. The variable domain in full, with the rest retrieved from reference TRBV28 and TRBJ1-1, is DVKVTQSSRYLVKRTGEKVFLECVQDMDHENMFWYRQDPGLGLRLIYFSYDVKMKEKGDIPEGYSVSREKKERFSLILESASTNQTSMYLCASTPDPGSTEAFFGQGTRLTVV.

The chain recombines TRBV10-3 with TRBJ2-2, with a weak D call TRBD2 (7 bases). This CDR3 has 16 residues. Trimming took 2 bases from V and 3 from J, leaving 13 bases between them. Germline assignment: CDR1 ENHRY and CDR2 SYGVKD. In DNA, the CDR3 is TGTGCCATCAGTGAGGGGTTGGGGGGGCACACCGGGGAGCTGTTTTTT. Its protein product is CAISEGLGGHTGELFF.

The gene calls are TRBV28 and TRBJ2-5; D not certain. From germline, CDR1 is MDHEN and CDR2 SYDVKM. V lost 1 base and J lost 4, with 10 bases in between. This CDR3 comprises 14 residues. Written as DNA, the CDR3 is TGTGCCAGCAGTTTATTAACTTCCCCAGAGACCCAGTACTTC. Protein sequence: CASSLLTSPETQYF.

The genes are TRBV7-9 and TRBJ2-3; TRBD1 agrees at 7 bases. The CDR3 sequence is 14 residues long. The junction had 6 bases not matched to a gene; V was cut back by 4 bases and J by 5 bases. Germline values: CDR1 SEHNR, CDR2 FQNEAQ (reference sequence). The CDR3 coding sequence is TGTGCCAGCAGCTCACAGGGGATCGTAGATACGCAGTATTTT. Residues: CASSSQGIVDTQYF. Together with reference TRBV7-9 and TRBJ2-3, the CDR3 gives the full variable domain: DTGVSQNPRHKITKRGQNVTFRCDPISEHNRLYWYRQTLGQGPEFLTYFQNEAQLEKSRLLSDRFSAERPKGSFSTLEIQRTEQGDSAMYLCASSSQGIVDTQYFGPGTRLTVL.

This clone was picked up a small number of times. The DNA of the CDR3 is TGTGCCAGCAGTTCAGGGTATGGCTACACCTTC. It encodes CASSSGYGYTF. The chain has TRBV27 and TRBJ1-2; D may be TRBD1 (5 bases). Germline CDR1 is MNHEY and CDR2 is SMNVEV (reference sequence). CDR3 length equals 11 residues. V was shortened by 4 bases and J by 5 bases, with 5 bases between the two germline ends.

The V and J genes are TRBV18 and TRBJ2-5; 14 nucleotides align to TRBD2. This CDR3 contains 16 residues. Germline loops: CDR1 KGHSH, CDR2 LQKENI. The ends lost 6 bases at V and 1 base at J; junction bases unmatched: 4. The CDR3: CASSPTSGRGQETQYF. CDR3 bases: TGTGCCAGCTCGCCGACTAGCGGGAGGGGCCAAGAGACCCAGTACTTC.

A remark on this clone: The same CDR3 is also encoded by other DNA sequences in this sample. The V gene is TRBV2, the J gene TRBJ1-1; TRBD1 matches 8 bases. This CDR3 is 14 amino acids long. With 6 bases clipped from V and 5 bases from J, the junction kept 8 bases outside the gene matches. Per the germline V gene, CDR1 is SNHLY and CDR2 is FYNNEI. The CDR3 DNA is TGTGCCAGCAGAGGTACAGGGGGGGGGACTGAAGCTTTCTTT. The encoded protein is CASRGTGGGTEAFF.

The chain recombines TRBV27 with TRBJ2-1; D gene ambiguous. Per germline, CDR1 MNHEY and CDR2 SMNVEV (reference sequence). The CDR3 runs 16 residues. Between the trimmed V and J ends, which lost 7 bases and 0 bases, there was a span of 16 bases. CDR3 in amino acids: CASNQRRISSYNEQFF. The CDR3 DNA sequence: TGTGCCAGCAACCAACGAAGGATTAGCTCCTACAATGAGCAGTTCTTC.

The chain uses TRBV11-2 and TRBJ2-7; a possible D gene is TRBD1 (6 bases). Between the trimmed V and J ends, which lost 1 base and 3 bases, there was a span of 13 bases. The CDR3 is 15 amino acids. Germline V gene sequence: CDR1 SGHAT, CDR2 FQNNGV. For the CDR3, the DNA is TGTGCCAGCAGCTTAGGAGACAGGCCCATCTACGAGCAGTACTTC. This encodes CASSLGDRPIYEQYF.

The CDR3 DNA is TGTCCCAACCCGCTCGACAGGGGCCAAGAGACCCAGTACTTC. Amino acids: CPNPLDRGQETQYF. The gene calls are TRBV28 and TRBJ2-5, with 8 bases matching TRBD1. The CDR3 runs to 14 residues. Germline lookup yields CDR1 MDHEN and CDR2 SYDVKM.

The chain has TRBV7-6 and TRBJ1-1; tentatively, D is TRBD1 (5 bases). CDR3 size: 14 residues. The V gene lost 1 base and the J gene lost 3 bases, with 9 bases spanning the gap. Germline CDR1 SGHVS, CDR2 FNYEAQ. CDR3 nucleotide sequence: TGTGCCAGCAGCTTAGGGGGGGAAGACACTGAAGCTTTCTTT. Translation gives CASSLGGEDTEAFF.